The 19 T cell receptor beta chains given below trace back to one sample, sequenced in a study of blood T cell repertoires in COVID-19. The protocol was immunoSEQ multiplex PCR, while the TCRdb copy is restricted to in-frame clones and leaves out a portion. The repertoire holds approximately 210,000 clones, with 84% as singletons. Source material: peripheral blood. Source of these receptors: a woman aged 50 to 60 with active or convalescent COVID-19.

The chain uses TRBV6-1 and TRBJ2-7; D uncertain. The V end was cut by 0 bases, the J end by 3 bases, with 9 bases between. The CDR3 has 14 amino acids. CDR1 is MNHNS and CDR2 is SASEGT in the germline V gene. The CDR3 loop reads CASSEAGNHYEQYF. The CDR3 region has the DNA TGTGCCAGCAGTGAAGCTGGCAATCACTACGAGCAGTACTTC.

The CDR3 region is CASSLRGRETQGETQYF. CDR3 coding DNA: TGCGCCAGCAGCTTAAGGGGGAGAGAAACCCAGGGGGAGACCCAGTACTTC. The rearrangement uses TRBV5-1 and TRBJ2-5, with a possible D match to TRBD1 (6 bases). Trimming took 2 bases from V and 5 from J, leaving 22 bases between them. This CDR3 is 17 amino acids long. Per germline, CDR1 SGHRS and CDR2 YFSETQ.

This sequence joins TRBV7-3 and TRBJ2-1; maybe TRBD2 (6 bases). Germline lookup yields CDR1 SGHTA and CDR2 FQGTGA. The CDR3 consists of 15 residues. Deletions cut 5 bases from V and 3 bases from J, with 14 bases between. CDR3 bases: TGTGCCAGCAGCAAAGGGCGGGACCACTACAATGAGCAGTTCTTC. Its translation: CASSKGRDHYNEQFF. The full variable domain, in which reference TRBV7-3 and TRBJ2-1 provide the parts outside the CDR3, is GAGVSQTPSNKVTEKGKYVELRCDPISGHTALYWYRQSLGQGPEFLIYFQGTGAADDSGLPNDRFFAVRPEGSVSTLKIQRTERGDSAVYLCASSKGRDHYNEQFFGPGTRLTVL.

The chain has TRBV2 and TRBJ1-5; D might be TRBD1 (6 bases). Trimming shortened V by 7 bases and J by 3 bases, and 22 bases separated the two germline ends. Germline V CDR1 and CDR2: SNHLY, FYNNEI. The CDR3 consists of 17 residues. In DNA form, the CDR3 reads TGTGCCAGCAACCCAACCCAGGGGTTTAGGTTCAATCAGCCCCAGCATTTT. Translating it yields CASNPTQGFRFNQPQHF. The whole variable domain, filled in from reference TRBV2 and TRBJ1-5, reads EPEVTQTPSHQVTQMGQEVILRCVPISNHLYFYWYRQILGQKVEFLVSFYNNEISEKSEIFDDQFSVERPDGSNFTLKIRSTKLEDSAMYFCASNPTQGFRFNQPQHFGDGTRLSIL.

The chain joins TRBV5-1 to TRBJ2-5, with 8 bases aligning to TRBD1. J gave up 3 bases and V 4 bases, and 5 bases lay outside the gene matches. The CDR3 length is 14 residues. Germline V gene data show CDR1 as SGHRS and CDR2 as YFSETQ. CDR3 region: CASSRQGLEETQYF. CDR3 DNA sequence: TGCGCCAGCAGCCGACAGGGGTTGGAAGAGACCCAGTACTTC. Combining the CDR3 with reference TRBV5-1 and TRBJ2-5 gives the whole variable domain KAGVTQTPRYLIKTRGQQVTLSCSPISGHRSVSWYQQTPGQGLQFLFEYFSETQRNKGNFPGRFSGRQFSNSRSEMNVSTLELGDSALYLCASSRQGLEETQYFGPGTRLLVL.

This clone was seen more than once but under ten times. This chain joins TRBV19 and TRBJ2-3, with 7 bases aligning to TRBD2. The CDR3 loop spans 16 amino acids. The V gene end was trimmed by 5 bases and the J gene end by 3 bases; junction bases not matched to a gene: 11. The V gene's germline CDR1 is LNHDA and CDR2 SQIVND (reference sequence). CDR3 coding DNA: TGTGCCAGTAGTGCTGCGACTAGCAGGTCGACAGATACGCAGTATTTT. Its translation is CASSAATSRSTDTQYF.

This chain links TRBV7-9 with TRBJ2-7; D unclear. The CDR3 spans 14 residues. CDR1 is SEHNR, CDR2 FQNEAQ, per germline (reference sequence). V was shortened by 4 bases and J by 0 bases, with 10 bases between the two germline ends. This CDR3 is CASSSGNRSYEQYF. DNA for the CDR3: TGTGCCAGCAGCTCTGGCAACCGCTCCTACGAGCAGTACTTC.

The chain combines TRBV18 with TRBJ2-1, with TRBD1 matching over 8 bases. CDR1 is KGHSH, CDR2 LQKENI, per germline. The CDR3 runs to 16 residues. The junction had 11 bases not matched to a gene; V was cut back by 3 bases and J by 7 bases. The CDR3 spells CASSPGQGAKGNEQFF. Written as DNA, the CDR3 is TGTGCCAGCTCACCGGGTCAGGGGGCAAAGGGAAATGAGCAGTTCTTC. Supplemented by reference TRBV18 and TRBJ2-1, the full variable domain reads NAGVMQNPRHLVRRRGQEARLRCSPMKGHSHVYWYRQLPEEGLKFMVYLQKENIIDESGMPKERFSAEFPKEGPSILRIQQVVRGDSAAYFCASSPGQGAKGNEQFFGPGTRLTVL.

This clone was picked up a small number of times. The J gene is TRBJ1-5, the V gene TRBV12-5, with TRBD1 as a possible D gene (6 bases). This CDR3 region has 13 residues. Trimming stripped 6 bases from V and 7 bases from J, with 13 bases between. Germline V gene sequence: CDR1 LGHNT, CDR2 FRNRAP. As DNA, the CDR3 is TGTGCTAGTGGCCCTCAGGGGACCCAGCCCCAGCATTTT. Protein sequence: CASGPQGTQPQHF.

The V call is TRBV7-9, the J call TRBJ1-5, with D unresolved. V was trimmed by 1 base and J by 8 bases, leaving 12 bases between them. This CDR3 is 14 amino acids long. Germline loops: CDR1 SEHNR, CDR2 FQNEAQ (reference sequence). As DNA, the CDR3 is TGTGCCAGCAGCTTAGATATTCCGCCGGAGCCCCAGCATTTT. Translation gives CASSLDIPPEPQHF.

V gene TRBV13 combines with J gene TRBJ2-3; TRBD2 is a possible D gene (6 bases). V was clipped by 1 base and J by 1 base, with 12 bases between them. This CDR3 contains 16 residues. Germline assignment: CDR1 PRHDT and CDR2 FYEKMQ (reference sequence). The CDR3: CASSLVGGGGTDTQYF. The CDR3 region has the DNA TGTGCCAGCAGCTTAGTTGGTGGCGGGGGCACAGATACGCAGTATTTT.

The chain uses TRBV19 and TRBJ1-1, with 9 bases that match TRBD1. The CDR3 sequence is 16 residues long. Germline CDR1 reads LNHDA; CDR2 reads SQIVND (reference sequence). V was pared by 5 bases and J by 7 bases, with 14 bases of the junction left unmatched. This CDR3 reads CASSSGTGQGSLEAFF. CDR3 nucleotides: TGTGCCAGTAGTTCCGGGACAGGGCAGGGTTCCCTTGAAGCTTTCTTT.

The V and J genes are TRBV6-6 and TRBJ2-2; 9 positions match TRBD1. The CDR3 is made up of 13 amino acids. Germline V lookup: CDR1 MNHNY, CDR2 SVGAGI (reference sequence). V was pared by 6 bases and J by 6 bases, with 2 bases of the junction left unmatched. The CDR3 here is CASRGTGSGELFF. As DNA, the CDR3 is TGTGCCAGCAGGGGGACAGGGTCCGGGGAGCTGTTTTTT.

The chain employs TRBV2 and TRBJ2-7, with 8 bases aligning to TRBD2. Germline V gene data show CDR1 as SNHLY and CDR2 as FYNNEI. This CDR3 contains 12 residues. V dropped 6 bases and J dropped 3; count of bases not matched to a gene: 1. CDR3: CASRLADYEQYF. CDR3 nucleotides: TGTGCCAGCAGACTAGCGGACTACGAGCAGTACTTC. Full variable domain (missing parts from reference TRBV2 and TRBJ2-7): EPEVTQTPSHQVTQMGQEVILRCVPISNHLYFYWYRQILGQKVEFLVSFYNNEISEKSEIFDDQFSVERPDGSNFTLKIRSTKLEDSAMYFCASRLADYEQYFGPGTRLTVT.

The chain employs TRBV7-9 and TRBJ2-3, with 10 nucleotides matching TRBD2. V lost 2 bases and J lost 0; bases outside the gene matches: 5. This CDR3 has 17 amino acids. Germline CDR1 is SEHNR and CDR2 is FQNEAQ (reference sequence). This chain's CDR3 is CASSLTQTSGSTDTQYF. As DNA, the CDR3 is TGTGCCAGCAGCTTAACCCAGACTAGCGGGAGCACAGATACGCAGTATTTT.

The V and J genes are TRBV19 and TRBJ1-2; 7 bases align to TRBD1. Germline V lookup: CDR1 LNHDA, CDR2 SQIVND (reference sequence). The trim removed 7 bases at V and 8 bases at J, leaving 13 bases unmatched. The CDR3 is 14 residues long. CDR3 DNA sequence: TGTGCCAGTACTCAAGGACAGGACGCGGGGGGCTACACCTTC. This encodes CASTQGQDAGGYTF.

CDR3 residues: CASSPPIRLSNQPQHF. The CDR3 DNA is TGTGCCAGTAGCCCCCCGATCCGGTTAAGCAATCAGCCCCAGCATTTT. The V gene is TRBV19, the J gene TRBJ1-5; D ambiguous. Trimming shortened V by 6 bases and J by 1 base, and 16 bases separated the two germline ends. The CDR3 spans 16 residues. CDR1 is LNHDA, CDR2 SQIVND, per germline (reference sequence).

J is TRBJ1-4 and V is TRBV7-9; possible D gene TRBD1, 5 bases. Germline V gene data show CDR1 as SEHNR and CDR2 as FQNEAQ (reference sequence). The CDR3 loop spans 15 amino acids. Trimming cost V 8 bases and J 0 bases, with 13 bases left between them. Here the CDR3 reads CASGTQGATNEKLFF. CDR3 coding DNA: TGTGCCAGCGGAACCCAGGGCGCAACTAATGAAAAACTGTTTTTT.

V usage is TRBV15 and J usage is TRBJ2-5; D perhaps matches TRBD1 (5 bases). The CDR3 consists of 17 residues. V lost 1 base and J lost 3, with 18 bases in between. CDR1 LNHNV and CDR2 YYDKDF come from the germline V gene (reference sequence). This CDR3 reads CATSRVRVGPGKETQYF. The DNA of the CDR3 is TGTGCCACCAGCAGAGTAAGGGTCGGGCCAGGGAAAGAGACCCAGTACTTC. The full variable domain, its missing parts supplied by reference TRBV15 and TRBJ2-5, is DAMVIQNPRYQVTQFGKPVTLSCSQTLNHNVMYWYQQKSSQAPKLLFHYYDKDFNNEADTPDNFQSRRPNTSFCFLDIRSPGLGDTAMYLCATSRVRVGPGKETQYFGPGTRLLVL.